The 5 T cell receptor beta chains below all came from one sample that was sequenced in a study of metastatic and nonmetastatic thyroid tumors. There were no patients who had received any treatment before thyroid surgery. Via MiXCR, TCRdb re-called the PCR reads. The table has around 89,000 clones, under 15% seen once. The sample taken for sequencing was blood. These receptors originate from a female donor with papillary thyroid cancer or a benign thyroid nodule (not recorded which). Some clones in this sample may be carry-over from other donors' samples.

This clone was counted at least ten times. This chain uses TRBV6-1 with TRBJ2-5, with D perhaps being TRBD1 or TRBD2 (6 bases each). Trimming took off 5 bases at V and 5 bases at J, with 15 bases between the two ends. Per germline, CDR1 MNHNS and CDR2 SASEGT. The CDR3 loop spans 14 amino acids. The DNA for the CDR3 is TGTGCCAGCAGTTGGGGTGGAGGGGGGGAGACCCAGTACTTC. This gives the protein CASSWGGGGETQYF.

At least ten counts were recorded for this clone. The chain recombines TRBV10-2 with TRBJ1-5; D unresolved. This CDR3 spans 19 amino acids. Germline CDR1 reads WSHSY; CDR2 reads SAAADI. The V gene lost 2 bases and the J gene lost 1 base, with 21 bases spanning the gap. The CDR3 is CASSERVEMVGTSNQPQHF. DNA of the CDR3: TGCGCCAGCAGTGAGAGGGTCGAAATGGTTGGAACGAGCAATCAGCCCCAGCATTTT.

Comment on this clone: A read error is possible here, since a much larger clone lies one base away. The chain joins TRBV9 to TRBJ2-3, with 9 bases fitting TRBD1. Germline V gives CDR1 SGDLS, CDR2 YYNGEE. The CDR3 runs to 14 residues. V was pared by 0 bases and J by 6 bases, with 2 bases of the junction left unmatched. CDR3 sequence: CASSVVDRGDTQYF. The CDR3 DNA reads as TGTGCCAGCAGCGTAGTGGACAGGGGTGATACGCAGTATTTT.

This clone was recorded at least ten times. The gene calls are TRBV6-5 and TRBJ1-1; 10 bases match TRBD1. CDR1 MNHEY and CDR2 SVGAGI come from the germline V gene. Trimming cost V 2 bases and J 4 bases; bases outside gene matches: 4. The CDR3 is 15 residues long. CDR3 DNA sequence: TGTGCCAGCAGTTACCGGACAGGGGGGGGCACTGAAGCTTTCTTT. It yields the protein CASSYRTGGGTEAFF.

In this sample, this clone turned up a few times. The chain employs TRBV28 and TRBJ2-3; possibly TRBD2 for D (5 bases). From germline, CDR1 is MDHEN and CDR2 SYDVKM. The CDR3 consists of 14 residues. Trimming removed 1 base at V and 15 bases at J, with 20 bases between. DNA of the CDR3: TGTGCCAGCAGTTTATCTGCTAGCACAGATACTCATTATTTT. Translation gives CASSLSASTDTHYF.